This T cell receptor beta chain emerged from a study of T cells in Graves' hyperthyroidism and ophthalmopathy. Across the whole study: Prior to any treatment, at the point of initial diagnosis, peripheral blood was collected.

RNA transcripts gave rise to amplified TCR beta CDR3 regions. Using the HTBI primer set, a first-round RT-PCR was run on the TCR CDR3. TCRdb used MiXCR to reprocess the multiplex PCR reads, holding one entry per CDR3 protein. The sample holds nearly 600,000 distinct CDR3 sequences, about 14% seen once. Looked up from germline, CDR1 is LNHDA and CDR2 is SQIVND (reference sequence). The CDR3 spans 16 residues. With V trimmed by 3 bases and J by 1 base, 5 bases remained unmatched. This chain joins TRBV19 and TRBJ2-1; 8 bases line up with TRBD2. The sequence derives from a woman aged 18-35 years with Graves' ophthalmopathy. The specimen sequenced was blood. The CDR3 sequence is CASSIYSGKSYNEQFF. CDR3 in DNA: TGTGCCAGTAGTATCTATAGCGGGAAGTCCTACAATGAGCAGTTCTTC.